This T cell receptor beta chain originates from a study of T cell therapy after organ transplantation. As for the study in general: Blood for the short-term post-therapy sample came 4 to 8 weeks after therapy.

Assay: immunoSEQ multiplex PCR; the TCRdb copy retains only in-frame clones and omits some. The repertoire includes around 4,800 clones, around 68% of them detected once, and 35% to 45% sits in the top ten. For this clone: Its antigen is not known.

Specified time point: 4-8 weeks after completion of therapy. This CDR3 spans 14 amino acids. Trimming took 3 bases from V and 14 from J; bases not matched to a gene: 8. Germline V gene sequence: CDR1 LNHDA, CDR2 SQIVND (reference sequence). Study results and limitations: Nonresponders had marked pretherapy clonal expansions and little post-therapy change.

The material was CD8+ T cells from blood, obtained after autologous CMV-specific T cell therapy. This TCR was sampled from a human patient who had received a solid organ transplant and had CMV disease. Some T cells here may be from the graft donor. The chain uses TRBV19 and TRBJ2-1; 12 nucleotides align to TRBD2. This chain's CDR3 is CASSILGLAGTEFF. CDR3 nucleotide sequence: TGTGCCAGTAGTATCCTCGGACTAGCGGGAACCGAGTTCTTC.